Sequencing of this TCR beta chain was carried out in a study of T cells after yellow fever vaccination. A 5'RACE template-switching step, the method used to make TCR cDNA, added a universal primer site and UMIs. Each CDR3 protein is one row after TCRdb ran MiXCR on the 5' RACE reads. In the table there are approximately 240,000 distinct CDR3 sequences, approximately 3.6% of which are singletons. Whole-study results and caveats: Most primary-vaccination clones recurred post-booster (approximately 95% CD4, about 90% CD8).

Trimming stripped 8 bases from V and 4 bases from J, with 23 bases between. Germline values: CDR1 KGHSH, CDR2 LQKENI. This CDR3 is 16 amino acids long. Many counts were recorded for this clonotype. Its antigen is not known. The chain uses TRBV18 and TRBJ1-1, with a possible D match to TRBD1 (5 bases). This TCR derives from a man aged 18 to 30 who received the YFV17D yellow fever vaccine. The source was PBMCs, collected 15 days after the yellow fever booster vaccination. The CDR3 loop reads CASLPSRGGLGTEAFF. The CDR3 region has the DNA TGTGCCAGCCTACCGTCGAGGGGCGGGCTAGGCACTGAAGCTTTCTTT.